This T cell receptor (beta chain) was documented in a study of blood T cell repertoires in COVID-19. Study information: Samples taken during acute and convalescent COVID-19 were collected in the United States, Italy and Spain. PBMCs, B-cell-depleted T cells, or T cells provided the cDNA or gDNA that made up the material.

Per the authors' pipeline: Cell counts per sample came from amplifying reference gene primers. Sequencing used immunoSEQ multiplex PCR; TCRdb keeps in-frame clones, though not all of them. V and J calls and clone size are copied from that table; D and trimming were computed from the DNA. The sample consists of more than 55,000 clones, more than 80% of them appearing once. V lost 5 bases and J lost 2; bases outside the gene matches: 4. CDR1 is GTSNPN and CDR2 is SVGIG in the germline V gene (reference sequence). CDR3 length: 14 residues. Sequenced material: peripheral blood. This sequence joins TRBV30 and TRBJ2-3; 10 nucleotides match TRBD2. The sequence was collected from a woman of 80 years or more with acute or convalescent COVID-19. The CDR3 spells CAWELAGTTDTQYF. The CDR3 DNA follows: TGTGCCTGGGAACTAGCGGGGACCACAGATACGCAGTATTTT. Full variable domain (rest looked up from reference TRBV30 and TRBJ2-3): SQTIHQWPATLVQPVGSPLSLECTVEGTSNPNLYWYRQAAGRGLQLLFYSVGIGQISSEVPQNLSASRPQDRQFILSSKKLLLSDSGFYLCAWELAGTTDTQYFGPGTRLTVL.